This T cell receptor (beta chain) was captured in a study of blood T cell repertoires in COVID-19 (dated by TCRdb to 2018 to 2021). In the study overall: Collaborator samples came from the United States, Italy and Spain and covered acute and convalescent phases of COVID-19. The repertoires were released in a freely available public database meant as a resource for research on the immune response to SARS-CoV-2. The sample metadata nearly always contained a de-identified subject ID, COVID-19 status, age in years and sex. The prospective study material was composed of cDNA or gDNA derived from T cells, B-cell-depleted T cells, or PBMCs. Samples came from the ongoing ImmuneRACE study (first 160 participants) plus 1,254 subjects from 6 global collaborators. Deeply sampled blood TCRbeta repertoires from subjects exposed to, actively infected with, or recovered from COVID-19 were included in the dataset. Where HLA class I and class II types were available, the types were taken from metadata supplied by the sample provider, not from assay-based typing.

Note on this clone: No antigen is known for it. Qualities for individual bases were not recorded, and no much larger clone is one base off.

TCRbeta CDR3 regions were amplified from genomic DNA by means of the immunoSEQ Assay, a bias-controlled multiplex PCR. In the authors' own workflow: Nucleated cell counts per sample were estimated from amplification of reference gene primers within the assay. Sequence reads were collapsed and filtered to measure the absolute abundance of every unique TCRbeta CDR3 rearrangement. For each sample, productive Simpson clonality was calculated by taking the square root of Simpson's diversity index across productive rearrangements. As stored in TCRdb, this immuneACCESS dataset retains in-frame rearrangements with V and J assigned. A fraction of the clones does not appear; measured against another copy, unresolved V genes explain less than half of the discrepancy, and the remainder lacks a known reason. V and J calls and clone size follow that table, whereas D and trimming were derived from the DNA. Here the sample has 260,000 or so clones; 70% to 90% occur a single time. The top ten hold roughly 1.2% of the sample.

General findings and caveats noted by the study authors: The amount of clinical and demographic metadata varied by source and participant and was provided uncurated.

In the prospective study, participants were about 18 to 95 years old, resided in fewer than 25 geographic areas of the United States, and were enrolled through a virtual design. In the prospective study, participants were assigned to cohorts based on the clinical history participants reported in a screening survey and a study questionnaire. Mobile phlebotomists in the prospective study collected whole blood, serum and a nasopharyngeal or oropharyngeal swab from every participant. Over an approximately 2-month period, participants in the prospective study had the option of providing additional blood draws and questionnaires. Before DNA extraction, prospective study blood samples were shipped either frozen or at room temperature. The CDR3 measures 13 amino acids from cysteine to phenylalanine. Just the 39-base CDR3 DNA is kept, in frame starting at base 1. V is pared back by 6 bases and J by 1 base, with 9 bases lying between the germline termini. CDR1 MNHEY and CDR2 SVGEGT are derived from the germline V gene.

Sequencing used PBMCs or T cells enriched from blood (not recorded which). The source is a woman aged 40-49 years with acute COVID-19. The rearrangement combines TRBV6-2 or TRBV6-3 with TRBJ1-2; possibly the D gene is TRBD1, per 5 matching bases. The CDR3 has the sequence CASSKTDNYGYTF. DNA sequence: TGTGCCAGCAGCAAGACAGATAACTATGGCTACACCTTC.